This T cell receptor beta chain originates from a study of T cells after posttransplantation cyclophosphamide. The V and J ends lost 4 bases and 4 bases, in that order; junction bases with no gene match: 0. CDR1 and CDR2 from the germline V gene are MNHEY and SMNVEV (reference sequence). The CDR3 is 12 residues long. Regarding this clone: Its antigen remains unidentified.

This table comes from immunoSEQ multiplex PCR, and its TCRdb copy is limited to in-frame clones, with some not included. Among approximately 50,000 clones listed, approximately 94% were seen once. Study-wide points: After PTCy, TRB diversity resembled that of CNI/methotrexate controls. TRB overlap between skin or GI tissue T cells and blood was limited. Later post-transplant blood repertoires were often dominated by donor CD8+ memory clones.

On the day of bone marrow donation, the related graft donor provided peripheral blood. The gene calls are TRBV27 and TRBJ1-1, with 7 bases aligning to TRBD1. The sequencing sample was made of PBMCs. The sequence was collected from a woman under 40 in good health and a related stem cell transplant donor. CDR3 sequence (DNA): TGTGCCAGCAGTTCAGGGGGCACTGAAGCTTTCTTT. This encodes CASSSGGTEAFF.